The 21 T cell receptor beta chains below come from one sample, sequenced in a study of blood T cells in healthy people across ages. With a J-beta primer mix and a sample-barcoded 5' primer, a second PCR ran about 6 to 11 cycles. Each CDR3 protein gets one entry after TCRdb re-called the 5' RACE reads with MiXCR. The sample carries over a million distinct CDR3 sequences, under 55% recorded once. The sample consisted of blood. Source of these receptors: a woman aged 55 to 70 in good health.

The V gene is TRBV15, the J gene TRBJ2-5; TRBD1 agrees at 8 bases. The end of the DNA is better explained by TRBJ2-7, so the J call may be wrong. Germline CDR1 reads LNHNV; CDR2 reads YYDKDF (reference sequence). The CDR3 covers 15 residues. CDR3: CATSRDDGQGYEQYF. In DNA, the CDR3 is TGTGCCACCAGCAGAGACGATGGACAGGGCTACGAGCAGTACTTC.

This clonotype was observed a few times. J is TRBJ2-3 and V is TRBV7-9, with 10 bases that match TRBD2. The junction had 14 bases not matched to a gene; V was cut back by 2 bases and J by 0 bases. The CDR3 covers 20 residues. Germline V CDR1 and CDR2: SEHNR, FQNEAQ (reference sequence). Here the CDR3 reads CASSLPARTSGGSSTDTQYF. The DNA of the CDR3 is TGTGCCAGCAGCTTACCGGCACGGACTAGCGGAGGGTCTAGCACAGATACGCAGTATTTT.

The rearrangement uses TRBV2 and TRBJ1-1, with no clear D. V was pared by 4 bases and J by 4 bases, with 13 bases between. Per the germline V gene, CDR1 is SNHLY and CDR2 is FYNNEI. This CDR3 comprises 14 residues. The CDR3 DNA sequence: TGTGCCAGCAGTGTCAAGGGAGGCTCCACTGAAGCTTTCTTT. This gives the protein CASSVKGGSTEAFF. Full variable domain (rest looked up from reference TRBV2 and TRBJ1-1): EPEVTQTPSHQVTQMGQEVILRCVPISNHLYFYWYRQILGQKVEFLVSFYNNEISEKSEIFDDQFSVERPDGSNFTLKIRSTKLEDSAMYFCASSVKGGSTEAFFGQGTRLTVV.

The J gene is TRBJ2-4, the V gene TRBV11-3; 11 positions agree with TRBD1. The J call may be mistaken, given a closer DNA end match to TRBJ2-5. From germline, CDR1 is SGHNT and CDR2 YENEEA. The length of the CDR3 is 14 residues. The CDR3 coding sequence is TGTGCCAGCAGCTCGGGACAGGGGGTCCAGACCCAGTACTTC. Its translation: CASSSGQGVQTQYF.

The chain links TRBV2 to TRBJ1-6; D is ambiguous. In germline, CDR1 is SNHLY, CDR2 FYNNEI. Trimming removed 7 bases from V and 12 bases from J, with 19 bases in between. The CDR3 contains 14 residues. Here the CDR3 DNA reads TGTGCCAGCATCGGGGAAGGGCCTAATGGACCCCTCCACTTT. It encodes CASIGEGPNGPLHF.

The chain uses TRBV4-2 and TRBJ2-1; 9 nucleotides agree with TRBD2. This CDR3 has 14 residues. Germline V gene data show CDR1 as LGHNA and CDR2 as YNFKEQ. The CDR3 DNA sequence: TGTGCGGCAGGAGGACTAGCGATGTACAATGAGCAGTTCTTC. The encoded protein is CAAGGLAMYNEQFF.

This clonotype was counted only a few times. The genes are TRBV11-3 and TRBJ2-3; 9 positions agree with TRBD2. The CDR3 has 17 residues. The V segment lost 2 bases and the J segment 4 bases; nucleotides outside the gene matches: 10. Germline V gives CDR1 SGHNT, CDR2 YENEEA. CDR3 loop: CASSLRTLSGSSDTQYF. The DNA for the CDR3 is TGTGCCAGCAGCTTAAGGACCCTTAGCGGGAGCTCAGATACGCAGTATTTT.

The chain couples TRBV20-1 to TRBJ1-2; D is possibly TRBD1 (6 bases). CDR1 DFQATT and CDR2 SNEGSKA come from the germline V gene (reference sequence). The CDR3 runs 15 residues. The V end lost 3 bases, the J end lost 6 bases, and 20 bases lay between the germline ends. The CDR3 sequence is CSASVLGGSRDGYTF. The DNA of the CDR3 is TGCAGTGCTAGCGTCCTAGGGGGTTCGAGGGATGGCTACACCTTC.

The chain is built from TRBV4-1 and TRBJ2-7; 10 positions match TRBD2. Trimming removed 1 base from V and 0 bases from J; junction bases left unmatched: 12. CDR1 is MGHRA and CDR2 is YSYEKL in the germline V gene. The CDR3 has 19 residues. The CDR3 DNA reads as TGCGCCAGCAGCCAAGGCAGGGCTAGCGGGAGCCCTCTCTCCTACGAGCAGTACTTC. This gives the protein CASSQGRASGSPLSYEQYF.

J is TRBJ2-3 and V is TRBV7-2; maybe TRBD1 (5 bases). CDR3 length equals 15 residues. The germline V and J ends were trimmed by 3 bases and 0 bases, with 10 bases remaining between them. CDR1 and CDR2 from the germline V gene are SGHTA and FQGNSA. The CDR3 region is CASSFSRQSTDTQYF. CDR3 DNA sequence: TGTGCCAGCAGCTTTTCTCGACAGAGCACAGATACGCAGTATTTT.

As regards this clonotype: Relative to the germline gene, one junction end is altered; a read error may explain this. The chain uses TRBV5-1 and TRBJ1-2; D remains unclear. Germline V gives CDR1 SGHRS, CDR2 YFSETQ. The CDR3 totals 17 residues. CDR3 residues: CPSSLATARDHLYGYTF. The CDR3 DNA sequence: TGCCCCAGCAGCTTGGCCACGGCAAGGGATCATCTCTATGGCTACACCTTC. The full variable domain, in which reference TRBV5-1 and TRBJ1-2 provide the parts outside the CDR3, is KAGVTQTPRYLIKTRGQQVTLSCSPISGHRSVSWYQQTPGQGLQFLFEYFSETQRNKGNFPGRFSGRQFSNSRSEMNVSTLELGDSALYLCPSSLATARDHLYGYTFGSGTRLTVV.

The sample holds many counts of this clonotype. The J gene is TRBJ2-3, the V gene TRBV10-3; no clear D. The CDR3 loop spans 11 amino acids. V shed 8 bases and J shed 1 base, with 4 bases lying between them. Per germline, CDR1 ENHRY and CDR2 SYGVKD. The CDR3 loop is CAISGTDTQYF. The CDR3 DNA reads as TGTGCCATCTCCGGCACAGATACGCAGTATTTT.

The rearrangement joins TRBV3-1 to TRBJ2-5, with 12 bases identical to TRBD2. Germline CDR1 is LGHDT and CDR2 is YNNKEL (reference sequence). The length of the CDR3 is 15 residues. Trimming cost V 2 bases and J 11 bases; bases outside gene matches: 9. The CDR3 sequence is CASSQITSGRIKQYF. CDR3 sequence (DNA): TGTGCCAGCAGCCAAATCACTAGCGGGAGGATTAAGCAGTACTTC.

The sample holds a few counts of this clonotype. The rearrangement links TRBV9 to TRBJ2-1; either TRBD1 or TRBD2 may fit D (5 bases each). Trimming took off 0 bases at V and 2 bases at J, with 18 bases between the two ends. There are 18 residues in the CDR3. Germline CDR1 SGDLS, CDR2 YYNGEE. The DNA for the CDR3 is TGTGCCAGCAGCGTAGGAGGGGTCTACGGTTGGCCCTACAATGAGCAGTTCTTC. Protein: CASSVGGVYGWPYNEQFF.

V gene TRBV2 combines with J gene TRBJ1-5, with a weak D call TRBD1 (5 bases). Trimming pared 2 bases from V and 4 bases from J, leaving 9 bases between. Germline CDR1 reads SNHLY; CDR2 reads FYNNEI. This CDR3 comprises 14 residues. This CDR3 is CASSEQGRNQPQHF. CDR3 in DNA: TGTGCCAGCAGTGAACAGGGAAGGAATCAGCCCCAGCATTTT.

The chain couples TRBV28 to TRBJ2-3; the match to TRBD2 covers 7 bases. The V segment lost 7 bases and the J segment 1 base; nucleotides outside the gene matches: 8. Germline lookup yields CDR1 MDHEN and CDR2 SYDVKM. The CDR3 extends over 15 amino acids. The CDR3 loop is CASTLTGRGTDTQYF. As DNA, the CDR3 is TGTGCCAGCACCCTCACGGGGAGGGGCACAGATACGCAGTATTTT. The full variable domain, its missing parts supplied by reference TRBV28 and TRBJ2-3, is DVKVTQSSRYLVKRTGEKVFLECVQDMDHENMFWYRQDPGLGLRLIYFSYDVKMKEKGDIPEGYSVSREKKERFSLILESASTNQTSMYLCASTLTGRGTDTQYFGPGTRLTVL.

DNA of the CDR3: TGTGCCAGCAGCCACACTGGCGGGTCTTACAATGAGCAGTTCTTC. Encoded protein: CASSHTGGSYNEQFF. The gene calls are TRBV4-2 and TRBJ2-1, with a possible D match to TRBD2 (5 bases). The CDR3 spans 15 residues. Germline V CDR1 and CDR2: LGHNA, YNFKEQ. V lost 3 bases to trimming and J lost 4 bases, with 13 bases between them.

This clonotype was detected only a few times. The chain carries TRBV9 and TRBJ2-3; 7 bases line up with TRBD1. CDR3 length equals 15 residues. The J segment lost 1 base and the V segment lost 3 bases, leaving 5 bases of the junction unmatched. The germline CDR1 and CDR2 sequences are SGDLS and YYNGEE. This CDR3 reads CASSGTGRGTDTQYF. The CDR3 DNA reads TGTGCCAGCAGCGGGACAGGACGGGGCACAGATACGCAGTATTTT. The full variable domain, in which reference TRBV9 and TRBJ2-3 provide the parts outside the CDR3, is DSGVTQTPKHLITATGQRVTLRCSPRSGDLSVYWYQQSLDQGLQFLIQYYNGEERAKGNILERFSAQQFPDLHSELNLSSLELGDSALYFCASSGTGRGTDTQYFGPGTRLTVL.

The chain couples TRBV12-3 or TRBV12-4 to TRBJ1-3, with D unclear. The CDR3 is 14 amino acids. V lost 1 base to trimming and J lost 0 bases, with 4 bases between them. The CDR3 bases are TGTGCCAGCAGTTTAGGGCGCTCTGGAAACACCATATATTTT. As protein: CASSLGRSGNTIYF.

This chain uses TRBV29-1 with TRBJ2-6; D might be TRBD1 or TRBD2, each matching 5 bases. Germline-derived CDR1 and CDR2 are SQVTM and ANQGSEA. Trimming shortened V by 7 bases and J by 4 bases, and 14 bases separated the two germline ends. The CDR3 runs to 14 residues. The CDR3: CSAPWGIGANVLTF. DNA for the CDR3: TGCAGCGCTCCTTGGGGGATCGGGGCCAACGTCCTGACTTTC.

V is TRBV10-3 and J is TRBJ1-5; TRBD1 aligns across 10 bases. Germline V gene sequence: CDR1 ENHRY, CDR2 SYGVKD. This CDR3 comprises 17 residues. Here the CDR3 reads CPTQSRQGAGSNQPQHF. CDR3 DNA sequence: TGTCCCACCCAATCCAGACAGGGGGCGGGCAGCAATCAGCCCCAGCATTTT.